This T cell receptor (beta chain) was observed in a study of response to subunit inactivated influenza vaccine. General study findings and limits: After each seasonal influenza vaccination, few new T cells are recruited, the authors suggested.

TCRdb passed the RT-PCR reads through MiXCR, listing each CDR3 protein once. The repertoire consists of almost 250,000 distinct CDR3 sequences, with approximately 12% occurring once and the leading ten covering about 8%. This clonotype was observed a few times. Its target is unknown. This CDR3 region has 12 residues. V trimming: 6 bases; J trimming: 4 bases; junction bases outside the gene matches: 2. From germline, CDR1 is SNHLY and CDR2 FYNNEI. The chain employs TRBV2 and TRBJ2-7; the match to TRBD2 covers 8 bases. The sequence derives from a man aged 50 to 59 who received an inactivated influenza vaccine. Source: non-naive T cells sorted from PBMCs, taken 14 days before vaccination. CDR3 bases: TGTGCCAGCAGATCGGGGGGGTACGAGCAGTACTTC. Translation: CASRSGGYEQYF.